This record looks at one TCR beta chain sequence and its context. Its target is not known. This sample is drawn from a study of shared clonotypes between healthy human individuals. Looking at the study overall: Each donor's CD8 memory used one plate, CD8 naive two, each CD4 subset three.

Generated by immunoSEQ multiplex PCR, the TCRdb table keeps only in-frame clones and is missing some. The table lists about 1.5 million clones, roughly 96% of them singletons, with approximately 1.2% in the top ten. Regarding the study as a whole: The study drew on few donors, limiting represented genetic and exposure-history diversity. Clonotype sharing across several donors was observed for around 5.1% of naive CD4 clonotypes. The study found lower generation probabilities in non-shared clonotypes than in those shared by all four donors.

The specimen was naive CD4+ T cells sorted from blood. Stated subset: CD45RA+ positively selected. The clonotype was recovered from a young man in good health.

The CDR3 nucleotides read TGCAGCACGACCGGGACTAGCTCGGGTGAGCAGTTCTTC. Translation: CSTTGTSSGEQFF. The rearrangement uses TRBV29-1 and TRBJ2-1, with 9 bases identical to TRBD2. The CDR3 runs 13 residues. The germline V gene encodes CDR1 SQVTM and CDR2 ANQGSEA. J was trimmed by 9 bases and V by 8 bases; bases with no gene match: 11.